Shown below are 22 T cell receptor beta chains from a single sample sequenced in a study of T cells after yellow fever vaccination. Via MiXCR, TCRdb re-called the 5' RACE reads, giving one row per CDR3 protein. Of fewer than 350,000 distinct CDR3 sequences listed, around 4.3% were seen once; the top ten hold 15% to 20%. This specimen consisted of PBMCs, obtained 15 days after the yellow fever booster vaccination. These receptors were obtained from a man aged 18 to 30 who received the YFV17D yellow fever vaccine.

This clonotype was seen at least ten times. The chain is built from TRBV7-8 and TRBJ2-7; unclear D gene. CDR3 length: 14 residues. V was cut by 1 base and J by 4 bases, with 11 bases left in between. Germline V lookup: CDR1 SGHVS, CDR2 FQNEAQ. CDR3 coding DNA: TGTGCCAGCAGCTTAGTCGGCGGTGAATACGAGCAGTACTTC. Its translation is CASSLVGGEYEQYF.

This clonotype was seen a few times. The chain uses TRBV30 and TRBJ2-2; D perhaps matches TRBD2 (6 bases). This CDR3 has 15 residues. The germline V gene encodes CDR1 GTSNPN and CDR2 SVGIG (reference sequence). Trimming took 5 bases from V and 2 from J, leaving 15 bases between them. The CDR3 spells CAWHYPGLNTGELFF. The CDR3 coding sequence is TGTGCCTGGCATTACCCGGGACTCAACACCGGGGAGCTGTTTTTT.

This clonotype occurred many times. The genes are TRBV9 and TRBJ2-1; 11 nucleotides line up with TRBD2. With 4 bases clipped from V and 9 bases from J, the junction kept 6 bases outside the gene matches. Germline-derived CDR1 and CDR2 are SGDLS and YYNGEE. The CDR3 extends over 14 amino acids. CDR3 coding DNA: TGTGCCAGCAGCCCGACTAGCGGGGTGAGTGAGCAGTTCTTC. This sequence encodes CASSPTSGVSEQFF.

This clonotype was recorded a few times. This chain connects TRBV11-2 to TRBJ2-3; a weak D match, TRBD2 (6 bases). V gave up 2 bases and J gave up 7 bases, with 16 bases separating them. Germline loops: CDR1 SGHAT, CDR2 FQNNGV. This CDR3 is built from 15 residues. The CDR3 loop reads CASSLSLASVNTQYF. CDR3 in DNA: TGTGCCAGCAGCTTATCACTAGCTAGCGTGAATACGCAGTATTTT.

This clonotype showed up many times. The CDR3 DNA reads as TGCGCCAGCAGCTTGGCCTCGGATCGGAGGAACACTGAAGCTTTCTTT. Amino acid sequence: CASSLASDRRNTEAFF. The chain is built from TRBV5-1 and TRBJ1-1; no firm D call. Trimming cost V 0 bases and J 1 base, with 13 bases left between them. Germline V gene sequence: CDR1 SGHRS, CDR2 YFSETQ. CDR3 length: 16 amino acids.

A few counts support this clonotype. This chain connects TRBV27 to TRBJ2-1, with D perhaps TRBD1 or TRBD2 (5 bases each). CDR3 length equals 15 residues. CDR1 and CDR2 (germline): MNHEY, SMNVEV (reference sequence). V lost 6 bases, J lost 2 bases, and 14 bases lay in between. CDR3 loop: CASSRTWDPYNEQFF. CDR3 DNA sequence: TGTGCCAGCAGCAGGACATGGGACCCCTACAATGAGCAGTTCTTC.

This clonotype came up a few times. The V gene is TRBV12-3 or TRBV12-4, the J gene TRBJ2-5; 13 bases are a match to TRBD2. Trimming cost V 7 bases and J 5 bases; bases outside gene matches: 4. The CDR3 is 14 amino acids. The CDR3 DNA follows: TGTGCCAGCACAGGGGGACTAGCGGGGGAGACCCAGTACTTC. This codes for CASTGGLAGETQYF.

The CDR3 sequence is CASSFVQSTDTQYF. In nucleotides, the CDR3 is TGTGCCAGCAGCTTCGTTCAGAGCACAGATACGCAGTATTTT. This rearrangement joins TRBV7-9 to TRBJ2-3; no definite D call. The CDR3 is made up of 14 amino acids. CDR1 SEHNR and CDR2 FQNEAQ come from the germline V gene (reference sequence). V lost 3 bases, J lost 0 bases, and 7 bases lay in between.

This chain uses TRBV20-1 with TRBJ2-1; D may be TRBD1 or TRBD2 (5 bases each). This CDR3 region has 14 residues. Per the germline V gene, CDR1 is DFQATT and CDR2 is SNEGSKA (reference sequence). V lost 5 bases and J lost 7, with 18 bases in between. The CDR3: CSAGPGLPDNEQFF. The CDR3 nucleotides are TGCAGTGCTGGCCCGGGGCTTCCAGATAATGAGCAGTTCTTC.

The chain employs TRBV7-8 and TRBJ2-2, with D unresolved. Germline-derived CDR1 and CDR2 are SGHVS and FQNEAQ. The CDR3 totals 15 residues. V gave up 2 bases and J gave up 4 bases, with 11 bases separating them. The CDR3 reads CASSLMRISTGELFF. CDR3 bases: TGTGCCAGCAGCTTAATGAGAATTTCCACCGGGGAGCTGTTTTTT.

V is TRBV4-1 and J is TRBJ1-6; 8 bases line up with TRBD1. Trimming removed 2 bases from V and 6 bases from J; junction bases left unmatched: 9. CDR1 and CDR2 from the germline V gene are MGHRA and YSYEKL. There are 17 residues in the CDR3. The CDR3 sequence: CASSQPNRGKGNSPLHF. The CDR3 DNA follows: TGCGCCAGCAGCCAACCCAACAGGGGGAAGGGTAATTCACCCCTCCACTTT.

This clonotype was seen many times. V and J are TRBV4-2 and TRBJ2-5; 9 bases match TRBD1. The CDR3 totals 13 residues. J lost 4 bases, V lost 3 bases, and 0 bases had no gene match. CDR1 is LGHNA and CDR2 is YNFKEQ in the germline V gene. CDR3 sequence reads: CASSQGQGETQYF. The CDR3, as DNA: TGTGCCAGCAGCCAGGGACAGGGAGAGACCCAGTACTTC.

This clonotype was counted at least ten times. This chain joins TRBV10-3 and TRBJ2-2; TRBD1 agrees at 7 bases. Losses at the gene ends were 7 bases for V and 0 bases for J; bases not matched to a gene: 2. This CDR3 has 14 amino acids. Germline CDR1 ENHRY, CDR2 SYGVKD. The CDR3: CAITTGTNTGELFF. The CDR3 coding sequence is TGTGCCATCACGACAGGGACGAACACCGGGGAGCTGTTTTTT.

This clonotype was observed many times. V usage is TRBV6-5 and J usage is TRBJ1-6; possible D gene TRBD1, 6 bases. The germline CDR1 and CDR2 sequences are MNHEY and SVGAGI. CDR3 length: 15 residues. V was cut by 6 bases and J by 5 bases, with 14 bases left in between. Here the CDR3 reads CASSLHRVDNSPLHF. The CDR3, as DNA: TGTGCCAGCAGCCTGCACAGGGTCGATAATTCACCCCTCCACTTT.

This clonotype was picked up many times. This chain links TRBV7-8 with TRBJ1-2; possible D gene TRBD1, 5 bases. The CDR3 has 15 amino acids. Germline lookup yields CDR1 SGHVS and CDR2 FQNEAQ. Trimming removed 2 bases at V and 4 bases at J, with 14 bases between. This chain's CDR3 is CASSLMDISTYGYTF. DNA of the CDR3: TGTGCCAGCAGCTTAATGGACATCTCTACCTATGGCTACACCTTC. Filled out from reference TRBV7-8 and TRBJ1-2, the complete variable domain reads GAGVSQSPRYKVAKRGQDVALRCDPISGHVSLFWYQQALGQGPEFLTYFQNEAQLDKSGLPSDRFFAERPEGSVSTLKIQRTQQEDSAVYLCASSLMDISTYGYTFGSGTRLTVV.

This clonotype was recorded at least ten times. The chain recombines TRBV12-3 or TRBV12-4 with TRBJ1-2; 7 nucleotides align to TRBD1. This CDR3 has 13 amino acids. V was pared by 3 bases and J by 3 bases, with 1 base of the junction left unmatched. CDR3 coding DNA: TGTGCCAGCAGTTTTACAGGGGACTATGGCTACACCTTC. Its translation is CASSFTGDYGYTF.

In its sample, this clonotype was seen many times. The rearrangement links TRBV4-1 to TRBJ1-1; no clear D gene. Germline V gives CDR1 MGHRA, CDR2 YSYEKL. The CDR3 covers 13 residues. V lost 2 bases and J lost 1, with 5 bases in between. The CDR3: CASSQSGNTEAFF. CDR3 DNA sequence: TGCGCCAGCAGCCAAAGCGGGAACACTGAAGCTTTCTTT.

This clonotype was detected many times. This chain connects TRBV20-1 to TRBJ2-4, with TRBD1 matching over 7 bases. The ends lost 3 bases at V and 1 base at J; junction bases unmatched: 6. This CDR3 contains 15 residues. From germline, CDR1 is DFQATT and CDR2 SNEGSKA (reference sequence). CDR3 sequence reads: CSASRDSGAKNIQYF. The CDR3, as DNA: TGCAGTGCTAGTCGGGACAGTGGGGCCAAAAACATTCAGTACTTC.

This clonotype was seen a handful of times. The CDR3 bases are TGTGCCAGCACCCCGGCGGGTAACGACGAGCAGTACTTC. Translated, it gives CASTPAGNDEQYF. This chain links TRBV27 with TRBJ2-7; maybe TRBD2 (5 bases). Germline-derived CDR1 and CDR2 are MNHEY and SMNVEV (reference sequence). Trimming removed 7 bases from V and 5 bases from J, with 15 bases in between. CDR3 length: 13 amino acids.

This clonotype was seen many times. The CDR3: CSALGQGFLNEQFF. The CDR3 DNA reads TGCAGTGCTCTGGGACAGGGGTTCCTAAATGAGCAGTTCTTC. The rearrangement links TRBV20-1 to TRBJ2-1, with 10 bases aligning to TRBD1. Germline CDR1 DFQATT, CDR2 SNEGSKA (reference sequence). V gave up 5 bases and J gave up 7 bases; unmatched junction bases: 8. The CDR3 is made up of 14 amino acids.

This clonotype was observed at least ten times. V and J are TRBV4-2 and TRBJ2-3; D gene unclear. Germline values: CDR1 LGHNA, CDR2 YNFKEQ. The CDR3 runs 14 residues. V dropped 0 bases and J dropped 4 bases, with 8 bases sitting between them. CDR3 sequence: CASSQEGSPDTQYF. The DNA for the CDR3 is TGTGCCAGCAGCCAAGAGGGTAGCCCAGATACGCAGTATTTT.

The chain joins TRBV6-2 or TRBV6-3 to TRBJ1-2; unclear D gene. There are 13 residues in the CDR3. Germline CDR1 and CDR2: MNHEY and SVGEGT. Trimming pared 1 base from V and 8 bases from J, leaving 11 bases between. This chain's CDR3 is CASSYFASGGYTF. CDR3 DNA sequence: TGTGCCAGCAGTTACTTCGCATCCGGGGGCTACACCTTC.